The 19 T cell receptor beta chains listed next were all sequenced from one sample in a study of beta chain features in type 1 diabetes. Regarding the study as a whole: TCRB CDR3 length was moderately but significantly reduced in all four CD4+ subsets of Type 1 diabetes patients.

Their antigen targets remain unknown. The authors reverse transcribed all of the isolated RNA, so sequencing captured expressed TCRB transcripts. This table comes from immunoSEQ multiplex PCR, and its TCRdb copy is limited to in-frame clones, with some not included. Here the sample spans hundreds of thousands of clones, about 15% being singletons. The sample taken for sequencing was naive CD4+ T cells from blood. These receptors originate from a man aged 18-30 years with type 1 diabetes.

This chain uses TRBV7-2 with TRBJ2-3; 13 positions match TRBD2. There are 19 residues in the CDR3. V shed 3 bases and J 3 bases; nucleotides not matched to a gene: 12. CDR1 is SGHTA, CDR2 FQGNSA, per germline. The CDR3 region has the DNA TGTGCCAGCAGCTTGCGGACTAGCGGGGGCCTAGGAGGGACAGATACGCAGTATTTT. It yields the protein CASSLRTSGGLGGTDTQYF.

CDR3 in amino acids: CASSFGTSDYNEQFF. For the CDR3, the DNA is TGTGCCAGCAGTTTTGGGACTAGCGACTACAATGAGCAGTTCTTC. The chain links TRBV28 to TRBJ2-1, with TRBD2 matching over 10 bases. The CDR3 sequence is 15 residues long. Germline V lookup: CDR1 MDHEN, CDR2 SYDVKM. V shed 3 bases, J shed 3 bases, and the junction held 2 bases outside the gene matches.

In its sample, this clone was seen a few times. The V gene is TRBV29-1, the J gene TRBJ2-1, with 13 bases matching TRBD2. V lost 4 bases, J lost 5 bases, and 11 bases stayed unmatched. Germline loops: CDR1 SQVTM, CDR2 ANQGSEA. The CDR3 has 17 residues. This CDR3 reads CSVGLRGTSGTNNEQFF. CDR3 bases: TGCAGCGTTGGACTGCGCGGGACTAGCGGGACTAACAATGAGCAGTTCTTC.

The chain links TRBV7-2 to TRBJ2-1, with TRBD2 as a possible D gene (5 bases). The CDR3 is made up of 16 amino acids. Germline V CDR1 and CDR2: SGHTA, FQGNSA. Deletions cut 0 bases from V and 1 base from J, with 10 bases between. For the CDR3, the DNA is TGTGCCAGCAGCTTAGCTCTTTCGGGGTCCTACAATGAGCAGTTCTTC. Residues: CASSLALSGSYNEQFF.

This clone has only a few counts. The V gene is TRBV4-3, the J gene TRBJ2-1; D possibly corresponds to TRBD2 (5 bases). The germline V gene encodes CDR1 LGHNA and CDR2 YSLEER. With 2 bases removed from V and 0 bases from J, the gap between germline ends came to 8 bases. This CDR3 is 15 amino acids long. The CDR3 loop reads CASSQTRGSYNEQFF. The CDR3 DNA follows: TGCGCCAGCAGCCAAACTAGAGGCTCCTACAATGAGCAGTTCTTC.

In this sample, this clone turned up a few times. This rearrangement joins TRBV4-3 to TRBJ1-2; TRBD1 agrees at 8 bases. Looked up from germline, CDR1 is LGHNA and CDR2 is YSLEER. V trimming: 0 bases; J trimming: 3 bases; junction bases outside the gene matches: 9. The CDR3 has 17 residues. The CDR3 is CASSQDRVIRGHYGYTF. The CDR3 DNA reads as TGCGCCAGCAGCCAAGATCGAGTGATCAGGGGGCACTATGGCTACACCTTC.

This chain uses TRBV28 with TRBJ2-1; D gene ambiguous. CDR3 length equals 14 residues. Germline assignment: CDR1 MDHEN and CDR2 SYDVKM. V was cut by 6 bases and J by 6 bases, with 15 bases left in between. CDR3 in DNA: TGTGCCAGCAGGTCCCTAACCGCCGGCAATGAGCAGTTCTTC. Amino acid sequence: CASRSLTAGNEQFF.

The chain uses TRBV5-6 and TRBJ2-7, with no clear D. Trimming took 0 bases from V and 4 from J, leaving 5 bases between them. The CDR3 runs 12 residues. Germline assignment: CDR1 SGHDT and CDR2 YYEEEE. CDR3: CASSLAQYEQYF. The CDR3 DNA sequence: TGTGCCAGCAGCTTGGCCCAGTACGAGCAGTACTTC.

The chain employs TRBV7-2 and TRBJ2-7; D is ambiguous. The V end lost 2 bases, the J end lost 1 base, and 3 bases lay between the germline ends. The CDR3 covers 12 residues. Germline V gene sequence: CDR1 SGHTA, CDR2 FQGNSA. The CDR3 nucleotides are TGTGCCAGCAGCTTACCATCCTACGAGCAGTACTTC. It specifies CASSLPSYEQYF.

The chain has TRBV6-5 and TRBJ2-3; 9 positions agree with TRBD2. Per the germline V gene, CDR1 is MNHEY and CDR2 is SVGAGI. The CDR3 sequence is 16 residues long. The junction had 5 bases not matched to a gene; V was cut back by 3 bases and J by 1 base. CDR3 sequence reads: CASSYFASGGTDTQYF. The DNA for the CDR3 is TGTGCCAGCAGTTATTTTGCTAGCGGGGGCACAGATACGCAGTATTTT.

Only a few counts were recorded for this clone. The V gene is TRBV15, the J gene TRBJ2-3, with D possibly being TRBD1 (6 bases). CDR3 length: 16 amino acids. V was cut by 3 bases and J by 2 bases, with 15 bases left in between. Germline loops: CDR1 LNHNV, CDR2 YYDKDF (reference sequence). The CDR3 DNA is TGTGCCACCAGCAGCTTGGGGCAGGGGCACACAGATACGCAGTATTTT. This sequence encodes CATSSLGQGHTDTQYF.

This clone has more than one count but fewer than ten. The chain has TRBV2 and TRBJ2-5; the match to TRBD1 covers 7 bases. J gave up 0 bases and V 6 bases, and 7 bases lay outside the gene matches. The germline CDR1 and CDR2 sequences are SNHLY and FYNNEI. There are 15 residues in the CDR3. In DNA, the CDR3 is TGTGCCAGCAGCCGGGACAGATTGTACCAAGAGACCCAGTACTTC. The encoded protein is CASSRDRLYQETQYF.

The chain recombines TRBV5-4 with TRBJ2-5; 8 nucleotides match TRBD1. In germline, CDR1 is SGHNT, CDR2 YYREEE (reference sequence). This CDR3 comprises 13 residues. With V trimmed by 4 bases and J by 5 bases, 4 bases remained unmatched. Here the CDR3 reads CASSPDRVETQYF. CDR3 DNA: TGTGCCAGCAGCCCGGACAGGGTCGAGACCCAGTACTTC.

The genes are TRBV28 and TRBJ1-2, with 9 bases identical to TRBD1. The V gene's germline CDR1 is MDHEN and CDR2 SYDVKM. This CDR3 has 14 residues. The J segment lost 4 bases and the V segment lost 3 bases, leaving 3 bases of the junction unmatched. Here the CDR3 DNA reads TGTGCCAGCAGTTTGGACAGGGGTGCCTATGGCTACACCTTC. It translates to CASSLDRGAYGYTF.

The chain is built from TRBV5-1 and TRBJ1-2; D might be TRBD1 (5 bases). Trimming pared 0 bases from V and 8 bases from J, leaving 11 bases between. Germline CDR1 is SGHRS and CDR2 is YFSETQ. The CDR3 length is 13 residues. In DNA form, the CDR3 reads TGCGCCAGCAGCTTGGTCCCTCACAGGGGCTACACCTTC. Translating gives CASSLVPHRGYTF.

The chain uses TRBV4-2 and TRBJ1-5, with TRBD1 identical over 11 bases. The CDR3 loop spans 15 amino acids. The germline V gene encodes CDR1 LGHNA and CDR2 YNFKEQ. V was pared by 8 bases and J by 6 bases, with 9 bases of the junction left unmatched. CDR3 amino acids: CASGQDRGLGQPQHF. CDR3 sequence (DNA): TGTGCCAGCGGTCAGGACAGGGGGCTGGGTCAGCCCCAGCATTTT.

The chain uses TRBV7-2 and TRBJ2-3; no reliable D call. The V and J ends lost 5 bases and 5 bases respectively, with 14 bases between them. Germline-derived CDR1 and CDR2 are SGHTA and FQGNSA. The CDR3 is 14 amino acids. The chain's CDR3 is CASSPYVILDTQYF. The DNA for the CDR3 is TGTGCCAGCAGCCCCTACGTCATTTTAGATACGCAGTATTTT.

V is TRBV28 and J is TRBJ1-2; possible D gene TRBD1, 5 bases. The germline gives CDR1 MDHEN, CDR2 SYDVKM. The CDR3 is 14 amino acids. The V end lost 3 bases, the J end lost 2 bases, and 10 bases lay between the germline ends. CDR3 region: CASSLTASNYGYTF. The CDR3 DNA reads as TGTGCCAGCAGTTTGACAGCGTCGAACTATGGCTACACCTTC.

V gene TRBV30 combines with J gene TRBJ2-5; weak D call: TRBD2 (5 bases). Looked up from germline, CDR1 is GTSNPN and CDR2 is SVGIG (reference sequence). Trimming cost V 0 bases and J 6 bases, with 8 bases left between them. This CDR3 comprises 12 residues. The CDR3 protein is CAWSVGLKTQYF. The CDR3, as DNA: TGTGCCTGGAGTGTTGGACTGAAGACCCAGTACTTC.